This T cell receptor beta chain was observed in a study of cytomegalovirus exposure and HLA in healthy donors. Broader study findings: In an earlier analysis, about 87% or about 30%: the productive usage of most TCR beta V segments.

The PCR made use of 60 Vbeta and 13 Jbeta primers. Method: immunoSEQ multiplex PCR; TCRdb's copy keeps in-frame clones and lacks some. The sample lists about 180,000 clones, roughly 87% seen once, with about 0.5% in the top ten. Donors likely had unrecorded immune exposures despite being nominally healthy when sampled. J lost 4 bases, V lost 5 bases, and 7 bases had no gene match. The CDR3 has 14 amino acids. Germline V gene sequence: CDR1 MNHEY, CDR2 SVGAGI. As to this clone: Its antigen is as yet unknown.

The chain links TRBV6-5 to TRBJ1-2; 7 bases map to TRBD1. The TCR was taken from a woman aged 50 to 60 in good health and CMV-seronegative. The specimen sequenced was PBMCs. The CDR3, as DNA: TGTGCCAGCAGTCCTTGGGGACAGTCCTATGGCTACACCTTC. It translates to CASSPWGQSYGYTF.